These T cell receptor beta chains were read from a single sample in a study of spatial heterogeneity in lung cancer. One entry per CDR3 protein results from TCRdb running MiXCR on the 5' RACE reads. The sample yields 39,000 or so distinct CDR3 sequences, approximately 3.1% seen once. The sequences come from normal lung tissue next to the tumor, collected at surgery. The receptors stem from a male donor with early-stage non-small cell lung cancer. CDR3s leave out the opening cysteine and the closing phenylalanine or tryptophan. Each record gives: V gene, J gene, CDR3 protein.

TRBV11-1	TRBJ2-7	ASSPRTSGPSYEQY
TRBV27	TRBJ1-6	ASSRMGRSGSPLH
TRBV12-5	TRBJ2-7	ASGLDSYEQY
TRBV12-3/TRBV12-4	TRBJ1-2	ASSLGGDSYGYT
TRBV10-3	TRBJ2-7	AIGRDKQGSRSYEQY
TRBV7-9	TRBJ2-7	ASNKGSGTGFYEQY
TRBV20-1	TRBJ2-7	SAGTGYEQY
TRBV2	TRBJ2-5	ASSQEVRETQY
TRBV7-3	TRBJ1-6	ASSLTGTGASPLH
TRBV5-1	TRBJ2-1	ASSLVPASSYNEQF
TRBV3-1	TRBJ2-1	ASSQGTPDEQF
TRBV6-1	TRBJ1-5	ASSEVGAVNQPQH
TRBV29-1	TRBJ2-1	SVEGRASGHYNEQF